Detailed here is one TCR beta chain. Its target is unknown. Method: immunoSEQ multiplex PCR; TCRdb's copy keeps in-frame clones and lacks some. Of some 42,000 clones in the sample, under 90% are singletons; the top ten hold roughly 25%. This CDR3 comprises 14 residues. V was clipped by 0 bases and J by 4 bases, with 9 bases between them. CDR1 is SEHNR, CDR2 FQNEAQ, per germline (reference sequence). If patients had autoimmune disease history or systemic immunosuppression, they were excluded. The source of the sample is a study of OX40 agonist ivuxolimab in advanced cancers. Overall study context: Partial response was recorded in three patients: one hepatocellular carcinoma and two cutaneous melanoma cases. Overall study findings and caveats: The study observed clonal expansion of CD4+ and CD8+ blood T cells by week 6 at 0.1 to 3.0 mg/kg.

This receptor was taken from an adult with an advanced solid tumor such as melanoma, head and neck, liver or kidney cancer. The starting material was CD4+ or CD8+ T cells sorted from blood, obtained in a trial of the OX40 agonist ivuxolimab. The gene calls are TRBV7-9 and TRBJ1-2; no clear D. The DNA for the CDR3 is TGTGCCAGCAGCTTAGCGGACCGCACCTATGGCTACACCTTC. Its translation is CASSLADRTYGYTF.